One and the same sample provided the 31 T cell receptor beta chains below, sequenced in a study of response to subunit inactivated influenza vaccine. In TCRdb, the RT-PCR reads were re-called with MiXCR into one record per CDR3 protein. The sample contains 600,000 to 700,000 distinct CDR3 sequences, less than 15% of which appear only once. The sample here was PBMCs from blood, taken roughly 2 weeks before vaccination. Source of these receptors: a man in his forties or fifties who received an inactivated influenza vaccine.

This clonotype has only a few counts. The chain has TRBV28 and TRBJ1-2; weak D call: TRBD1 (6 bases). CDR1 is MDHEN, CDR2 SYDVKM, per germline. The CDR3 is 12 amino acids. V was cut by 5 bases and J by 6 bases, with 10 bases left in between. The CDR3 sequence: CASSAQGHGYTF. The CDR3 DNA reads as TGTGCCAGCAGTGCCCAGGGGCATGGCTACACCTTC.

This clonotype came up a few times. The genes are TRBV28 and TRBJ2-1; D unclear. The germline V gene has CDR1 MDHEN and CDR2 SYDVKM. V lost 2 bases, J lost 2 bases, and 10 bases lay in between. The CDR3 has 15 residues. The CDR3 DNA is TGTGCCAGCAGTTTAGAGCTAGAAACCTACAATGAGCAGTTCTTC. It yields the protein CASSLELETYNEQFF.

This clonotype was detected only a few times. V gene TRBV28 combines with J gene TRBJ2-7, with D tentatively TRBD2 (6 bases). The V end was cut by 6 bases, the J end by 3 bases, with 9 bases between. There are 12 residues in the CDR3. Germline V gene lookup returns CDR1 MDHEN and CDR2 SYDVKM. CDR3 sequence (DNA): TGTGCCAGCAGGGGGGGACTCTACGAGCAGTACTTC. Amino acid sequence: CASRGGLYEQYF.

The chain employs TRBV15 and TRBJ2-1; maybe TRBD2 (6 bases). With 6 bases removed from V and 1 base from J, the gap between germline ends came to 7 bases. Germline V gene data show CDR1 as LNHNV and CDR2 as YYDKDF (reference sequence). The CDR3 runs to 13 residues. CDR3 amino acids: CATRDYSYNEQFF. As DNA, the CDR3 is TGTGCCACCAGGGACTATTCCTACAATGAGCAGTTCTTC.

This clonotype was seen at least ten times. This chain uses TRBV6-2 or TRBV6-3 with TRBJ2-1; the D is unclear. V dropped 0 bases and J dropped 8 bases, with 14 bases sitting between them. Germline CDR1 reads MNHEY; CDR2 reads SVGEGT. The CDR3 is 15 amino acids. CDR3: CASSYSGSASDEQFF. The CDR3 nucleotides read TGTGCCAGCAGTTACTCGGGGTCGGCGAGCGATGAGCAGTTCTTC.

This clonotype was seen ten or more times. J is TRBJ2-3 and V is TRBV14, with D maybe TRBD2 (6 bases). Trimming took 4 bases from V and 3 from J, leaving 8 bases between them. The CDR3 totals 13 residues. Germline-derived CDR1 and CDR2 are SGHDN and FVKESK. CDR3 sequence reads: CASSRLATDTQYF. CDR3 DNA: TGTGCCAGCAGCCGGCTAGCGACAGATACGCAGTATTTT.

V usage is TRBV7-2 and J usage is TRBJ2-5, with D perhaps TRBD2 (6 bases). The germline gives CDR1 SGHTA, CDR2 FQGNSA. V lost 1 base, J lost 1 base, and 10 bases lay in between. The CDR3 has 15 amino acids. The chain's CDR3 is CASSLGGLRQETQYF. For the CDR3, the DNA is TGTGCCAGCAGCTTAGGGGGACTGCGCCAAGAGACCCAGTACTTC. The variable domain in full, completed from reference TRBV7-2 and TRBJ2-5, reads GAGVSQSPSNKVTEKGKDVELRCDPISGHTALYWYRQSLGQGLEFLIYFQGNSAPDKSGLPSDRFSAERTGGSVSTLTIQRTQQEDSAVYLCASSLGGLRQETQYFGPGTRLLVL.

In the case of this clonotype: A much larger clone lies a single base off, so this may be a read error. V gene TRBV20-1 combines with J gene TRBJ2-2, with D possibly being TRBD2 (5 bases). Trimming removed 4 bases from V and 4 bases from J, with 10 bases in between. The CDR3 is 13 residues long. The germline V gene encodes CDR1 DFQATT and CDR2 SNEGSKA (reference sequence). As DNA, the CDR3 is TGCAGTGCTAAGGGAAGCGGCACCGGGGAGCTGTTTTTT. This codes for CSAKGSGTGELFF.

The chain has TRBV15 and TRBJ2-5; D is uncertain. Germline V gene data show CDR1 as LNHNV and CDR2 as YYDKDF (reference sequence). The CDR3 consists of 13 residues. V lost 2 bases, J lost 0 bases, and 4 bases lay in between. CDR3 DNA sequence: TGTGCCACCAGCAGACAGGACCAAGAGACCCAGTACTTC. Translated, it gives CATSRQDQETQYF.

This chain uses TRBV29-1 with TRBJ2-3; TRBD1 matches 9 bases. The CDR3 spans 16 residues. Germline trimming cut 3 bases from V and 3 bases from J; bases unmatched to any gene: 10. Germline values: CDR1 SQVTM, CDR2 ANQGSEA. The CDR3 region has the DNA TGCAGCGTTGAGCCGGCGGGGACAGGGAGGACAGATACGCAGTATTTT. Translated, it gives CSVEPAGTGRTDTQYF.

This clonotype was recorded many times. The chain joins TRBV4-1 to TRBJ2-2; TRBD1 is a possible D gene (6 bases). Germline V lookup: CDR1 MGHRA, CDR2 YSYEKL. This CDR3 contains 15 residues. V lost 3 bases and J 6 bases, leaving 14 bases between the germline ends. In nucleotides, the CDR3 is TGCGCCAGCAGCCAGGGTTATCAGGGGCCCGGGGAGCTGTTTTTT. This encodes CASSQGYQGPGELFF.

This clonotype was seen many times. The V and J genes are TRBV2 and TRBJ1-2, with 12 nucleotides matching TRBD1. Germline lookup yields CDR1 SNHLY and CDR2 FYNNEI. The CDR3 runs to 16 residues. After removal of 4 bases from V and 7 bases from J, the junction contained 10 bases not matched to a gene. CDR3 nucleotide sequence: TGTGCCAGCAGTGCAAGCCGGGGGACAGGGGGCGGTGGCTACACCTTC. It specifies CASSASRGTGGGGYTF.

Here the CDR3 reads CASSFKWGYEQYF. The CDR3 DNA sequence: TGTGCCAGCAGCTTCAAGTGGGGGTACGAGCAGTACTTC. The V and J genes are TRBV11-2 and TRBJ2-7; D possibly uses TRBD1 or TRBD2 (5 bases each). V gave up 3 bases and J gave up 4 bases, with 10 bases separating them. The CDR3 spans 13 residues. Germline V CDR1 and CDR2: SGHAT, FQNNGV. The variable domain in full, completed from reference TRBV11-2 and TRBJ2-7, reads EAGVAQSPRYKIIEKRQSVAFWCNPISGHATLYWYQQILGQGPKLLIQFQNNGVVDDSQLPKDRFSAERLKGVDSTLKIQPAKLEDSAVYLCASSFKWGYEQYFGPGTRLTVT.

The CDR3 loop is CSVGSRAQETQYF. CDR3 nucleotide sequence: TGCAGCGTTGGTTCCAGGGCCCAAGAGACCCAGTACTTC. This chain connects TRBV29-1 to TRBJ2-5; TRBD1 is a possible D gene (5 bases). Trimming removed 4 bases at V and 1 base at J, with 10 bases between. Germline CDR1 SQVTM, CDR2 ANQGSEA. This CDR3 has 13 amino acids.

This clonotype showed up just a few times. V usage is TRBV7-2 and J usage is TRBJ2-7, with 7 bases aligning to TRBD1. Germline CDR1 and CDR2: SGHTA and FQGNSA. V was pared by 5 bases and J by 2 bases, with 6 bases of the junction left unmatched. This CDR3 comprises 14 residues. CDR3 in DNA: TGTGCCAGCAGCGAGACGACAGGGACCTACGAGCAGTACTTC. It specifies CASSETTGTYEQYF. Supplemented by reference TRBV7-2 and TRBJ2-7, the full variable domain reads GAGVSQSPSNKVTEKGKDVELRCDPISGHTALYWYRQSLGQGLEFLIYFQGNSAPDKSGLPSDRFSAERTGGSVSTLTIQRTQQEDSAVYLCASSETTGTYEQYFGPGTRLTVT.

This clonotype was counted ten times or more. This chain connects TRBV12-3 or TRBV12-4 to TRBJ1-1, with 7 positions matching TRBD1. There are 14 residues in the CDR3. Trimming at V came to 6 bases and at J to 1 base, leaving 5 bases not matched to a gene. CDR3 DNA sequence: TGTGCCAGCAGCATCGACAGGGCGAACACTGAAGCTTTCTTT. This gives the protein CASSIDRANTEAFF.

This clonotype was counted between two and nine times. The V gene is TRBV20-1, the J gene TRBJ2-7; 8 bases line up with TRBD1. After removal of 6 bases from V and 0 bases from J, the junction contained 13 bases not matched to a gene. This CDR3 is 16 amino acids long. Per the germline V gene, CDR1 is DFQATT and CDR2 is SNEGSKA (reference sequence). In nucleotides, the CDR3 is TGCAGTGCGGTTGACAGGGGCCCTAGGAGCTCCTACGAGCAGTACTTC. As protein: CSAVDRGPRSSYEQYF.

This chain connects TRBV7-2 to TRBJ2-2; the match to TRBD1 covers 8 bases. The CDR3 runs to 17 residues. The trim removed 4 bases at V and 1 base at J, leaving 8 bases unmatched. In germline, CDR1 is SGHTA, CDR2 FQGNSA. The CDR3, as DNA: TGTGCCAGCAGCTGGGGGACAGGCGCCGAGAACACCGGGGAGCTGTTTTTT. Protein: CASSWGTGAENTGELFF.

This chain joins TRBV24-1 and TRBJ2-1, with D tentatively TRBD1 (6 bases). V was clipped by 3 bases and J by 0 bases, with 8 bases between them. The CDR3 has 15 amino acids. The germline V gene has CDR1 KGHDR and CDR2 SFDVKD. DNA of the CDR3: TGTGCCACCAGTGATACAGGGTTCTCCTACAATGAGCAGTTCTTC. Amino acid sequence: CATSDTGFSYNEQFF.

This clonotype occurred many times. The V and J genes are TRBV20-1 and TRBJ2-3, with 7 bases fitting TRBD2. The ends lost 6 bases at V and 0 bases at J; junction bases unmatched: 6. CDR3 length: 14 residues. Looked up from germline, CDR1 is DFQATT and CDR2 is SNEGSKA (reference sequence). CDR3 DNA sequence: TGCAGTGCAAACCGCGGGGGAAGCACAGATACGCAGTATTTT. Protein product: CSANRGGSTDTQYF.

The chain couples TRBV20-1 to TRBJ2-3, with 11 bases that match TRBD2. Trimming removed 3 bases from V and 5 bases from J; junction bases left unmatched: 13. Germline CDR1 DFQATT, CDR2 SNEGSKA (reference sequence). CDR3 length equals 17 residues. CDR3 protein: CSARTLLSGRGGDTQYF. CDR3 coding DNA: TGCAGTGCTAGGACCCTCCTTAGCGGGAGGGGGGGAGATACGCAGTATTTT.

This chain connects TRBV28 to TRBJ2-1; D not resolved. The CDR3 is 12 residues long. Trimming removed 3 bases from V and 8 bases from J, with 8 bases in between. The germline gives CDR1 MDHEN, CDR2 SYDVKM. CDR3 in DNA: TGTGCCAGCAGTTTTCTACGAGATGAGCAGTTCTTC. It codes for CASSFLRDEQFF.

This clonotype was seen only a few times. The chain combines TRBV29-1 with TRBJ2-7; 8 nucleotides align to TRBD1. There are 12 residues in the CDR3. Germline trimming cut 3 bases from V and 3 bases from J; bases unmatched to any gene: 1. Germline loops: CDR1 SQVTM, CDR2 ANQGSEA. CDR3 loop: CSVDTGGYEQYF. In DNA, the CDR3 is TGCAGCGTTGATACAGGGGGCTACGAGCAGTACTTC.

This clonotype was observed a few times. V usage is TRBV29-1 and J usage is TRBJ2-1; no firm D call. Germline assignment: CDR1 SQVTM and CDR2 ANQGSEA. The V gene lost 4 bases and the J gene lost 8 bases, with 9 bases spanning the gap. The CDR3 contains 11 residues. The CDR3 spells CSVGLSDEQFF. CDR3 sequence (DNA): TGCAGCGTTGGTTTATCGGATGAGCAGTTCTTC.

This clonotype was found many times. The chain's CDR3 is CASSLWGTTNEKLFF. CDR3 nucleotide sequence: TGTGCCAGCAGTTTATGGGGTACAACTAATGAAAAACTGTTTTTT. This sequence joins TRBV27 and TRBJ1-4; D unresolved. V gave up 1 base and J gave up 0 bases, with 6 bases separating them. The length of the CDR3 is 15 residues. Germline values: CDR1 MNHEY, CDR2 SMNVEV (reference sequence).

The rearrangement uses TRBV20-1 and TRBJ2-1; possibly TRBD1 for D (5 bases). The CDR3 totals 15 residues. Trimming stripped 0 bases from V and 2 bases from J, with 11 bases between. The germline CDR1 and CDR2 sequences are DFQATT and SNEGSKA (reference sequence). The CDR3 coding sequence is TGCAGTGCTAGAGATCGGGCAGGGACCTACAATGAGCAGTTCTTC. Protein sequence: CSARDRAGTYNEQFF.

The table lists this clonotype with a few counts. In DNA form, the CDR3 reads TGTGCCAGCAGTGCGGCAGGGTACTTCTACAATGAGCAGTTCTTC. The encoded protein is CASSAAGYFYNEQFF. The V and J genes are TRBV2 and TRBJ2-1; D perhaps matches TRBD1 (5 bases). Germline loops: CDR1 SNHLY, CDR2 FYNNEI. The germline V and J ends were trimmed by 4 bases and 3 bases, with 13 bases remaining between them. The CDR3 has 15 residues.

V is TRBV7-9 and J is TRBJ2-2, with D possibly being TRBD2 (5 bases). This CDR3 has 14 amino acids. The germline gives CDR1 SEHNR, CDR2 FQNEAQ (reference sequence). V was clipped by 5 bases and J by 6 bases, with 13 bases between them. The CDR3 loop is CASSPRESPGELFF. The CDR3 coding sequence is TGTGCCAGCAGCCCCCGGGAAAGCCCCGGGGAGCTGTTTTTT. Supplemented by reference TRBV7-9 and TRBJ2-2, the full variable domain reads DTGVSQNPRHKITKRGQNVTFRCDPISEHNRLYWYRQTLGQGPEFLTYFQNEAQLEKSRLLSDRFSAERPKGSFSTLEIQRTEQGDSAMYLCASSPRESPGELFFGEGSRLTVL.

This clonotype was seen a handful of times. This chain connects TRBV18 to TRBJ2-5; D is undetermined. The germline V gene encodes CDR1 KGHSH and CDR2 LQKENI. Deletions cut 0 bases from V and 5 bases from J, with 13 bases between. The CDR3 is made up of 15 amino acids. The CDR3 is CASSPPMRTVETQYF. The DNA for the CDR3 is TGTGCCAGCTCACCACCGATGCGGACGGTGGAGACCCAGTACTTC.

CDR3 in amino acids: CASSLSPGLALYTGELFF. The CDR3 region has the DNA TGTGCCAGCAGCTTATCGCCGGGACTAGCGCTATACACCGGGGAGCTGTTTTTT. This chain joins TRBV7-2 and TRBJ2-2; 10 bases map to TRBD2. V trimming: 2 bases; J trimming: 3 bases; junction bases outside the gene matches: 9. The CDR3 is 18 amino acids. Per the germline V gene, CDR1 is SGHTA and CDR2 is FQGNSA.

This clonotype was picked up many times. V is TRBV29-1 and J is TRBJ2-3; no firm D call. Per the germline V gene, CDR1 is SQVTM and CDR2 is ANQGSEA. Trimming removed 4 bases at V and 6 bases at J, with 14 bases between. The CDR3 runs to 13 residues. CDR3 DNA: TGCAGCGTTGTAAAAGCTGTCTGGGATACGCAGTATTTT. This sequence encodes CSVVKAVWDTQYF.